This TCR beta chain was recovered during a study of cytomegalovirus exposure and HLA in healthy donors. Notes on the study in general: When a later analysis was performed, an Asian-associated ancestry cluster reportedly had fewer N-insertions than the approximately 700-donor mean. The authors confirmed in vitro that a few CMV-associated chains were specific for CMV antigens. The investigators catalogued under 200 TCR beta chains as cytomegalovirus-associated.

In regard to this clone: The antigen is unknown.

The PCR was carried out with 60 Vbeta primers and 13 Jbeta primers. Some clones are missing from TCRdb's copy, which holds only in-frame ones; the method was immunoSEQ multiplex PCR. The sample has about 130,000 clones; 80% to 90% are singletons. V gave up 3 bases and J gave up 6 bases; unmatched junction bases: 12. The CDR3 is 16 residues long. The germline gives CDR1 SQVTM, CDR2 ANQGSEA. The sequence derives from a woman in her 40s in good health and CMV-seropositive. The sequencing sample was made of PBMCs. The rearrangement joins TRBV29-1 to TRBJ2-1; TRBD2 agrees at 9 bases. The CDR3 DNA reads as TGCAGCGTTGATACTAGCGGGTTCACCCCCCGCAATGAGCAGTTCTTC. Translating gives CSVDTSGFTPRNEQFF.